This TCR beta chain was identified in a study of blood T cell repertoires in COVID-19. The protocol was immunoSEQ multiplex PCR, while the TCRdb copy is restricted to in-frame clones and leaves out a portion. This table has hundreds of thousands of clones, around 87% appearing once. Germline loops: CDR1 SGHRS, CDR2 YFSETQ. The CDR3 sequence is 14 residues long. Trimming cost V 4 bases and J 1 base; bases outside gene matches: 2. Residents of approximately 25 US areas, aged about 18 to 89 years, made up the participants. Source material: PBMCs or T cells enriched from blood (not recorded which). This receptor was identified in a middle-aged man in a cohort exposed to, infected with or recovered from COVID-19 (not recorded which). The chain combines TRBV5-1 with TRBJ2-3; 8 bases map to TRBD1. CDR3 in DNA: TGCGCCAGCAGCGTGACAGGGGGCACAGATACGCAGTATTTT. Its translation is CASSVTGGTDTQYF.